This TCR beta chain was captured by sequencing in a study of cytomegalovirus exposure and HLA in healthy donors. The primer mix had 60 Vbeta and 13 Jbeta primers. Data came from immunoSEQ multiplex PCR; TCRdb stores just in-frame clones and leaves some out. The sample includes about 91,000 clones, around 80% seen only once; the top ten take approximately 4.8%. For this clone: Its antigen is undetermined.

General study points: Over 150 TCR beta chains were listed as cytomegalovirus-associated.

The V and J ends lost 0 bases and 7 bases, in that order; junction bases with no gene match: 5. This CDR3 spans 14 amino acids. The germline CDR1 and CDR2 sequences are GTSNPN and SVGIG (reference sequence). The chain employs TRBV30 and TRBJ1-1; 10 nucleotides match TRBD1. Source material: PBMCs. The sequence was collected from a male donor in good health and CMV-seropositive. CDR3 in DNA: TGTGCCTGGAGTGTGGGGACAGGGGAAGTTGAAGCTTTCTTT. Its protein is CAWSVGTGEVEAFF.